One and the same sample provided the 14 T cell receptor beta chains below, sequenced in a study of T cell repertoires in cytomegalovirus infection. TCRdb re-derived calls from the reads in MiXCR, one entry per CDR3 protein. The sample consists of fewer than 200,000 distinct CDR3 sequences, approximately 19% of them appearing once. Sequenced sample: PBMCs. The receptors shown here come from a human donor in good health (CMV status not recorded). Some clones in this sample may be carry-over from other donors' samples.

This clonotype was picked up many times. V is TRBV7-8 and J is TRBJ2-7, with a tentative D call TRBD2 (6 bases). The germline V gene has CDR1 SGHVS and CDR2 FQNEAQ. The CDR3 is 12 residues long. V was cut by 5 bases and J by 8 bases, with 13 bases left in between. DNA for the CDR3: TGTGCCAGCAGCCGTTGGGACTTCCAGCAGTACTTC. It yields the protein CASSRWDFQQYF.

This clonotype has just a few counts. This chain's CDR3 is CASSLESSGKEYF. CDR3 sequence (DNA): TGTGCCAGCAGCTTAGAATCCAGCGGGAAGGAGTACTTC. V gene TRBV11-2 combines with J gene TRBJ2-7; 7 bases agree with TRBD2. V lost 0 bases to trimming and J lost 11 bases; unmatched junction nucleotides: 7. Germline V CDR1 and CDR2: SGHAT, FQNNGV. CDR3 size: 13 residues.

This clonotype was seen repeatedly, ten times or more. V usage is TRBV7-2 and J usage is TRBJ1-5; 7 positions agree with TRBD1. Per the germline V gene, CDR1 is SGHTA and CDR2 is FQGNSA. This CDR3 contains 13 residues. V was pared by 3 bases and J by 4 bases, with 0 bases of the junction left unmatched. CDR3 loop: CASSLGQNQPQHF. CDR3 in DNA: TGTGCCAGCAGCTTGGGACAGAATCAGCCCCAGCATTTT.

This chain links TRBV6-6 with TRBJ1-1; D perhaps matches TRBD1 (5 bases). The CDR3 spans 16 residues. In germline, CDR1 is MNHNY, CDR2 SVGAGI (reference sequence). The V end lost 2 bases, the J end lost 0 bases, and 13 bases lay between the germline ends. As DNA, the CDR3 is TGTGCCAGCAGTTACCCCCTGTCAGGGTTGAACACTGAAGCTTTCTTT. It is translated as CASSYPLSGLNTEAFF.

CDR3 residues: CASSLTSVINEQFF. The CDR3 DNA sequence: TGTGCCAGCAGCCTAACTAGCGTTATCAATGAGCAGTTCTTC. This rearrangement joins TRBV11-3 to TRBJ2-1; 7 nucleotides match TRBD2. The CDR3 spans 14 residues. Germline assignment: CDR1 SGHNT and CDR2 YENEEA. V shed 5 bases and J 6 bases; nucleotides not matched to a gene: 7. The variable domain in full, completed from reference TRBV11-3 and TRBJ2-1, reads EAGVVQSPRYKIIEKKQPVAFWCNPISGHNTLYWYLQNLGQGPELLIRYENEEAVDDSQLPKDRFSAERLKGVDSTLKIQPAELGDSAVYLCASSLTSVINEQFFGPGTRLTVL.

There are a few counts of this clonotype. The CDR3 sequence: CATSDPTGSDTQYF. The CDR3 nucleotides read TGTGCCACCAGTGATCCGACAGGGTCAGATACGCAGTATTTT. V gene TRBV24-1 combines with J gene TRBJ2-3; the match to TRBD1 covers 7 bases. CDR3 length: 14 amino acids. In germline, CDR1 is KGHDR, CDR2 SFDVKD. V shed 3 bases and J 4 bases; nucleotides not matched to a gene: 3.

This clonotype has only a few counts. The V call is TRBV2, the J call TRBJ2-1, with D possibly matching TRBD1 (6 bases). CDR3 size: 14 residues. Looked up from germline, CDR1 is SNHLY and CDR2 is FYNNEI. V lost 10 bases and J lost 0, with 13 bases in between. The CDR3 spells CAIDRSGSYNEQFF. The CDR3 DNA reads TGTGCCATCGACAGGTCCGGCTCCTACAATGAGCAGTTCTTC.

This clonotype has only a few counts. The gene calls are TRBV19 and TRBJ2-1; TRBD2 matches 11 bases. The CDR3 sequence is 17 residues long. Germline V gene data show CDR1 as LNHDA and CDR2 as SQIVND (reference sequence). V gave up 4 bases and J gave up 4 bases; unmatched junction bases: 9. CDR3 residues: CASSTPRTSGFYNEQFF. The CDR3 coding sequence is TGTGCCAGTAGTACCCCCCGGACTAGCGGGTTTTACAATGAGCAGTTCTTC.

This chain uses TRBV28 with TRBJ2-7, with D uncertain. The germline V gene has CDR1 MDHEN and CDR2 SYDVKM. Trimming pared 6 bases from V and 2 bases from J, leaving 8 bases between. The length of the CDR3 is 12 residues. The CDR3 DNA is TGTGCCAGCAGCGCCACTACCTACGAGCAGTACTTC. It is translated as CASSATTYEQYF.

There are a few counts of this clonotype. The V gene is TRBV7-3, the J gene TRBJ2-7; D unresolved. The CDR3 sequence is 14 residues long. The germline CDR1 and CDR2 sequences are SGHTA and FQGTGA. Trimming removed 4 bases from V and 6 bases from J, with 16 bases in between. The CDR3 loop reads CASSYEPKGGEQYF. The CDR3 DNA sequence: TGTGCCAGCAGCTATGAACCGAAGGGTGGCGAGCAGTACTTC. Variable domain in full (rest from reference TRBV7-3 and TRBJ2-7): GAGVSQTPSNKVTEKGKYVELRCDPISGHTALYWYRQSLGQGPEFLIYFQGTGAADDSGLPNDRFFAVRPEGSVSTLKIQRTERGDSAVYLCASSYEPKGGEQYFGPGTRLTVT.

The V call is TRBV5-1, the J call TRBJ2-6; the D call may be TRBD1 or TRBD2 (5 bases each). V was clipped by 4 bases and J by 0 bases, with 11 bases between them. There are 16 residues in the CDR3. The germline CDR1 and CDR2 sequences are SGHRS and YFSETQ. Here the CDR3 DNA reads TGCGCCAGCAGCAGGGACGTACACTCTGGGGCCAACGTCCTGACTTTC. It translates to CASSRDVHSGANVLTF. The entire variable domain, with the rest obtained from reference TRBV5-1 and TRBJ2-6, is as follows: KAGVTQTPRYLIKTRGQQVTLSCSPISGHRSVSWYQQTPGQGLQFLFEYFSETQRNKGNFPGRFSGRQFSNSRSEMNVSTLELGDSALYLCASSRDVHSGANVLTFGAGSRLTVL.

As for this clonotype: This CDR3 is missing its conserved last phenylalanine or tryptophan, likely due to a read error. The CDR3 DNA sequence: TGTGCCAGCAGCTCGGTCGACGGAGACTATGGCTACACCGTC. This sequence encodes CASSSVDGDYGYTV. The chain joins TRBV5-4 to TRBJ1-2; D unresolved. The CDR3 runs 14 residues. Per the germline V gene, CDR1 is SGHNT and CDR2 is YYREEE (reference sequence). V was shortened by 3 bases and J by 3 bases, with 12 bases between the two germline ends.

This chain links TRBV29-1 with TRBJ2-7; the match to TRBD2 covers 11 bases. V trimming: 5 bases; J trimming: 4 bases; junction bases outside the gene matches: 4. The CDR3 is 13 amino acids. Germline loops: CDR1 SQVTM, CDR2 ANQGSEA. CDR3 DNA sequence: TGCAGCGTTACCGGGACTAGCGGTTACGAGCAGTACTTC. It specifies CSVTGTSGYEQYF.

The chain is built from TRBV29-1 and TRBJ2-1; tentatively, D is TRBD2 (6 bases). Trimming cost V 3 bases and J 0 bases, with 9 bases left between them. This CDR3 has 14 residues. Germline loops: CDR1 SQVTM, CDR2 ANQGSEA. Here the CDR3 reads CSVDRTNSYNEQFF. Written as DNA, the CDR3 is TGCAGCGTTGATAGGACTAACTCCTACAATGAGCAGTTCTTC.